This TCR beta chain was documented in a study of graft-versus-host responses after intestinal transplantation. About the research overall: All of the recipients had induction that used anti-thymocyte globulin, then tacrolimus and steroids for around 3 years.

Findings of the study overall: High graft-versus-host to host-versus-graft clonal ratios were found in allografts of patients who had graft-donor T cell macrochimerism. GvH clones occurred in recipient marrow; some first appeared in ileum or blood. Maximum circulating GvH clone levels tracked with early post-transplant HvG decreases.

With 4 bases clipped from V and 0 bases from J, the junction kept 5 bases outside the gene matches. The CDR3 consists of 15 residues. Germline V gives CDR1 SGDLS, CDR2 YYNGEE. Concerning this clone: Its antigen is unidentified.

The assay was immunoSEQ multiplex PCR, and TCRdb's table has in-frame clones only and misses some. The sample records some 90,000 clones, less than 95% being singletons. The chain couples TRBV9 to TRBJ2-7; 9 bases align to TRBD2. The receptor comes from a human donor who was the organ donor for an intestinal transplant. The material was unstimulated CD8+ T cells sorted from spleen or lymph node cells, obtained before transplant. The CDR3 loop is CASSRSGGPSYEQYF. CDR3 in DNA: TGTGCCAGCAGCAGGAGCGGGGGGCCCTCCTACGAGCAGTACTTC.